This TCR beta chain was found in a study of T cell responses to AZD1222 COVID-19 vaccine. Whole-study results and caveats: Repertoires were collected only later (after the peak T cell response had occurred). Clonal diversity may have been underestimated in mostly white British donors. Once two AZD1222 doses were given, Spike-specific TCR breadth and depth went up.

Points on this clone: Its antigen is still unknown.

Pooling of second doses given at about 4 or about 12 weeks was done. Some clones are missing from TCRdb's copy, which holds only in-frame ones; the method was immunoSEQ multiplex PCR. The repertoire holds some 120,000 clones, with approximately 90% as singletons. V shed 3 bases and J 5 bases; nucleotides not matched to a gene: 11. The CDR3 has 17 amino acids. Germline loops: CDR1 MDHEN, CDR2 SYDVKM. The source of this sequence is an adult who received the AZD1222 COVID-19 vaccine. The chain employs TRBV28 and TRBJ2-1, with TRBD2 matching over 9 bases. This specimen was peripheral blood, taken 28 days after the second AZD1222 dose. This chain's CDR3 is CASSLSLAGEGNNEQFF. In nucleotides, the CDR3 is TGTGCCAGCAGTTTGAGTTTAGCGGGAGAAGGTAACAATGAGCAGTTCTTC. Variable domain in full (rest from reference TRBV28 and TRBJ2-1): DVKVTQSSRYLVKRTGEKVFLECVQDMDHENMFWYRQDPGLGLRLIYFSYDVKMKEKGDIPEGYSVSREKKERFSLILESASTNQTSMYLCASSLSLAGEGNNEQFFGPGTRLTVL.